Following are 32 T cell receptor beta chains from one sample sequenced in a study of T cells in localized non-small cell lung cancer. The method was immunoSEQ multiplex PCR; TCRdb's version includes in-frame clones alone and lacks a portion of them. This table holds under 1,300 clones, more than 20% found once. The sequences come from lung tumor tissue, collected before any cancer treatment. These receptors all come from a male donor at least 60 years old with stage III squamous cell lung carcinoma.

This clone appeared a few times. The V gene is TRBV6-8, the J gene TRBJ2-7, with 10 positions matching TRBD1. CDR1 and CDR2 from the germline V gene are MNHGY and SAAAGT. The junction had 5 bases not matched to a gene; V was cut back by 3 bases and J by 3 bases. This CDR3 region has 15 residues. The CDR3, as DNA: TGTGCCAGCAGTTATCACCGGGACAGGGGCTACGAGCAGTACTTC. Translating gives CASSYHRDRGYEQYF.

This sequence joins TRBV19 and TRBJ1-2; 7 bases line up with TRBD1. The V and J ends lost 5 bases and 4 bases, in that order; junction bases with no gene match: 4. This CDR3 contains 13 residues. Germline-derived CDR1 and CDR2 are LNHDA and SQIVND (reference sequence). DNA for the CDR3: TGTGCCAGTAGTGAACAGGGGTTCTATGGCTACACCTTC. Its protein is CASSEQGFYGYTF.

The V call is TRBV12-5, the J call TRBJ1-4; no clear D. The length of the CDR3 is 16 residues. The V gene's germline CDR1 is LGHNT and CDR2 FRNRAP. Written as DNA, the CDR3 is TGTGCCAGCACTCTACGGGGAGGAGCAACTAATGAAAAACTGTTTTTT. Its translation: CASTLRGGATNEKLFF.

This clone was picked up a small number of times. J is TRBJ2-7 and V is TRBV11-3, with TRBD1 matching 9 bases. Losses at the gene ends were 5 bases for V and 1 base for J; bases not matched to a gene: 3. There are 14 residues in the CDR3. Germline V CDR1 and CDR2: SGHNT, YENEEA. The CDR3 DNA follows: TGTGCCAGCAGCGTCGACAGGGGGTCCTACGAGCAGTACTTC. It yields the protein CASSVDRGSYEQYF.

This chain uses TRBV11-3 with TRBJ2-3; TRBD2 might be the D (6 bases). The CDR3 spans 14 residues. Germline V lookup: CDR1 SGHNT, CDR2 YENEEA. The V end lost 6 bases, the J end lost 6 bases, and 16 bases lay between the germline ends. DNA of the CDR3: TGTGCCAGCAGTCCTTTGGCGGGACCCGATACGCAGTATTTT. This encodes CASSPLAGPDTQYF.

The rearrangement joins TRBV6-8 to TRBJ1-1; no clear D. V shed 7 bases and J shed 3 bases, with 15 bases lying between them. The germline gives CDR1 MNHGY, CDR2 SAAAGT. The CDR3 covers 14 residues. The CDR3 is CASTRMPEYTEAFF. In DNA, the CDR3 is TGTGCCAGCACAAGAATGCCGGAGTACACTGAAGCTTTCTTT.

This sequence joins TRBV30 and TRBJ1-1; D is ambiguous. The CDR3 has 14 amino acids. V was trimmed by 4 bases and J by 2 bases, leaving 14 bases between them. Per germline, CDR1 GTSNPN and CDR2 SVGIG (reference sequence). CDR3 region: CAWNFGQINTEAFF. CDR3 bases: TGTGCCTGGAACTTTGGGCAAATTAACACTGAAGCTTTCTTT.

This clone is medium-sized (0.01 to 0.1%) within its sample. The chain employs TRBV6-8 and TRBJ1-6; TRBD1 agrees at 8 bases. CDR3 length equals 14 residues. Germline loops: CDR1 MNHGY, CDR2 SAAAGT. Germline trimming cut 5 bases from V and 11 bases from J; bases unmatched to any gene: 8. The chain's CDR3 is CASSPGQGKPPLHF. The CDR3 nucleotides read TGTGCCAGCAGTCCAGGACAGGGAAAACCACCCCTCCACTTT.

By its share, this clone is medium-sized. This chain links TRBV11-3 with TRBJ2-7, with D unclear. Trimming took off 4 bases at V and 3 bases at J, with 13 bases between the two ends. The CDR3 totals 14 residues. CDR1 is SGHNT, CDR2 YENEEA, per germline. This CDR3 is CASSSRGQIYEQYF. The CDR3 DNA reads as TGTGCCAGCAGCTCTCGTGGGCAGATCTACGAGCAGTACTTC. Supplemented by reference TRBV11-3 and TRBJ2-7, the full variable domain reads EAGVVQSPRYKIIEKKQPVAFWCNPISGHNTLYWYLQNLGQGPELLIRYENEEAVDDSQLPKDRFSAERLKGVDSTLKIQPAELGDSAVYLCASSSRGQIYEQYFGPGTRLTVT.

The chain has TRBV19 and TRBJ2-7; tentative D call: TRBD1 (5 bases). The germline CDR1 and CDR2 sequences are LNHDA and SQIVND (reference sequence). The length of the CDR3 is 14 residues. V lost 5 bases and J 0 bases, leaving 11 bases between the germline ends. The CDR3 nucleotides are TGTGCCAGTAGTCCCCGACAGAACTCCTACGAGCAGTACTTC. As protein: CASSPRQNSYEQYF. Variable domain in full (rest from reference TRBV19 and TRBJ2-7): DGGITQSPKYLFRKEGQNVTLSCEQNLNHDAMYWYRQDPGQGLRLIYYSQIVNDFQKGDIAEGYSVSREKKESFPLTVTSAQKNPTAFYLCASSPRQNSYEQYFGPGTRLTVT.

The chain joins TRBV12-1 to TRBJ1-1; the table gives TRBD1 as D, unverified against the DNA. TRBV12-1 is tagged as a pseudogene. There are 13 residues in the CDR3. The CDR3 DNA reads TGTGCCAGCAGCTTTCAAATGAACACTGAAGCTTTCTTT. Translating gives CASSFQMNTEAFF.

This clone was counted between two and nine times. The rearrangement uses TRBV19 and TRBJ1-1; TRBD1 matches 7 bases. With 4 bases clipped from V and 6 bases from J, the junction kept 11 bases outside the gene matches. The CDR3 loop spans 15 amino acids. Germline CDR1 and CDR2: LNHDA and SQIVND (reference sequence). The CDR3 reads CASSKGEGAFSEAFF. The CDR3 DNA follows: TGTGCCAGTAGTAAGGGGGAGGGGGCGTTTTCTGAAGCTTTCTTT.

In this sample, this clone turned up a few times. This CDR3 reads CASRDRGLNTEAFF. Written as DNA, the CDR3 is TGTGCCAGCAGGGACAGGGGATTGAACACTGAAGCTTTCTTT. The chain combines TRBV6-8 with TRBJ1-1, with 9 bases that match TRBD1. The junction had 2 bases not matched to a gene; V was cut back by 6 bases and J by 0 bases. This CDR3 has 14 amino acids. Germline CDR1 is MNHGY and CDR2 is SAAAGT.

This clone was seen once. The rearrangement uses TRBV25-1 and TRBJ1-5; D remains unclear. CDR3 length: 14 residues. CDR1 is MGHDK and CDR2 is SYGVNS in the germline V gene. Trimming took off 2 bases at V and 4 bases at J, with 9 bases between the two ends. The CDR3, as DNA: TGTGCCAGCAGTGAAGCAGAAGGAAATCAGCCCCAGCATTTT. Translating gives CASSEAEGNQPQHF.

This clone occurred a few times. The chain employs TRBV2 and TRBJ2-7; TRBD1 might be the D (6 bases). The CDR3 is 14 residues long. Germline CDR1 and CDR2: SNHLY and FYNNEI. V lost 6 bases to trimming and J lost 2 bases, with 14 bases between them. The CDR3 DNA reads as TGTGCCAGCAGCTACCTCGGGACAACCTACGAGCAGTACTTC. Protein product: CASSYLGTTYEQYF.

The chain carries TRBV2 and TRBJ1-3, with TRBD1 as a possible D gene (5 bases). CDR3 size: 14 residues. CDR1 and CDR2 from the germline V gene are SNHLY and FYNNEI. V was cut by 8 bases and J by 0 bases, with 11 bases left in between. CDR3 in DNA: TGTGCCAGCGCCGGGACTGCCTCTGGAAACACCATATATTTT. It encodes CASAGTASGNTIYF.

The chain uses TRBV18 and TRBJ1-1, with D possibly being TRBD1 (6 bases). The CDR3 covers 14 residues. Germline V lookup: CDR1 KGHSH, CDR2 LQKENI. V gave up 3 bases and J gave up 2 bases, with 10 bases separating them. CDR3 loop: CASSPLDSNTEAFF. CDR3 sequence (DNA): TGTGCCAGCTCACCTCTGGACAGCAACACTGAAGCTTTCTTT.

This clone occurred a few times. This chain connects TRBV9 to TRBJ2-7; 10 bases are shared with TRBD2. CDR3 length: 15 residues. With 4 bases clipped from V and 2 bases from J, the junction kept 6 bases outside the gene matches. Germline assignment: CDR1 SGDLS and CDR2 YYNGEE. The CDR3, as DNA: TGTGCCAGCAGCTTTAGACTAGCGGGCCCCTACGAGCAGTACTTC. Protein: CASSFRLAGPYEQYF. Variable domain in full (rest from reference TRBV9 and TRBJ2-7): DSGVTQTPKHLITATGQRVTLRCSPRSGDLSVYWYQQSLDQGLQFLIQYYNGEERAKGNILERFSAQQFPDLHSELNLSSLELGDSALYFCASSFRLAGPYEQYFGPGTRLTVT.

This clone was observed a handful of times. The gene calls are TRBV10-3 and TRBJ2-7; 10 nucleotides line up with TRBD1. The ends lost 2 bases at V and 1 base at J; junction bases unmatched: 2. The CDR3 length is 15 residues. CDR1 and CDR2 from the germline V gene are ENHRY and SYGVKD. The CDR3 nucleotides are TGTGCCATCAGTGAGAGGGACAGGGGTTCCTACGAGCAGTACTTC. This encodes CAISERDRGSYEQYF.

This clone is labeled large (0.1 to 1%). The genes are TRBV18 and TRBJ1-6; TRBD1 might be the D (6 bases). In germline, CDR1 is KGHSH, CDR2 LQKENI. This CDR3 is built from 14 residues. V gave up 3 bases and J gave up 9 bases, with 12 bases separating them. The DNA for the CDR3 is TGTGCCAGCTCACCCGCGGACAGAAGTTCACCCCTCCACTTT. Translated, it gives CASSPADRSSPLHF.

Only a few counts were recorded for this clone. The genes are TRBV11-3 and TRBJ2-7, with 11 nucleotides matching TRBD2. The V gene's germline CDR1 is SGHNT and CDR2 YENEEA. The CDR3 is 18 residues long. With V trimmed by 5 bases and J by 2 bases, 14 bases remained unmatched. CDR3 loop: CASSALGVSGRDPYEQYF. DNA for the CDR3: TGTGCCAGCAGCGCCCTAGGGGTTAGCGGGAGGGATCCCTACGAGCAGTACTTC.

This clone was counted only a few times. The chain links TRBV6-8 to TRBJ2-7, with 7 bases aligning to TRBD2. The J segment lost 5 bases and the V segment lost 5 bases, leaving 6 bases of the junction unmatched. This CDR3 comprises 13 residues. CDR1 is MNHGY, CDR2 SAAAGT, per germline. CDR3 nucleotides: TGTGCCAGCAGTCCGACTAGCTGGAACGAGCAGTACTTC. Its protein product is CASSPTSWNEQYF.

This clone showed up just a few times. The J gene is TRBJ1-1, the V gene TRBV19; 9 bases agree with TRBD1. This CDR3 spans 17 amino acids. The junction had 10 bases not matched to a gene; V was cut back by 4 bases and J by 1 base. Germline V CDR1 and CDR2: LNHDA, SQIVND (reference sequence). The CDR3 nucleotides read TGTGCCAGTAGTAGAGTAACAGGGGGCATACGGAACACTGAAGCTTTCTTT. This codes for CASSRVTGGIRNTEAFF.

The rearrangement uses TRBV11-3 and TRBJ2-1; TRBD2 is a possible D gene (6 bases). Trimming stripped 5 bases from V and 5 bases from J, with 19 bases between. Germline CDR1 SGHNT, CDR2 YENEEA. CDR3 length: 16 amino acids. The CDR3, as DNA: TGTGCCAGCAGCCAACTTAACTCCGGGGGAGACAATGAGCAGTTCTTC. It encodes CASSQLNSGGDNEQFF.

This clone was observed a few times. The chain joins TRBV10-1 to TRBJ1-5; tentatively, D is TRBD1 (5 bases). Germline CDR1 is WNHNN and CDR2 is SYGVQD (reference sequence). The CDR3 is 12 amino acids. V dropped 8 bases and J dropped 3 bases, with 8 bases sitting between them. As DNA, the CDR3 is TGCGCCAGCCCAGGGTTCAATCAGCCCCAGCATTTT. Its protein product is CASPGFNQPQHF.

The V call is TRBV19, the J call TRBJ1-5; D is ambiguous. There are 14 residues in the CDR3. Trimming cost V 2 bases and J 1 base, with 6 bases left between them. Per germline, CDR1 LNHDA and CDR2 SQIVND (reference sequence). The DNA for the CDR3 is TGTGCCAGTAGTATAAACCGGAGCAATCAGCCCCAGCATTTT. Its protein is CASSINRSNQPQHF.

This chain connects TRBV14 to TRBJ2-5; D uncertain. Between the trimmed V and J ends, which lost 4 bases and 1 base, there was a span of 4 bases. The CDR3 is 12 residues long. Germline-derived CDR1 and CDR2 are SGHDN and FVKESK. The CDR3 DNA reads TGTGCCAGCAGCCTAATCCAAGAGACCCAGTACTTC. Residues: CASSLIQETQYF.

This sequence joins TRBV5-1 and TRBJ2-7; D perhaps matches TRBD2 (6 bases). Germline assignment: CDR1 SGHRS and CDR2 YFSETQ. Trimming cost V 4 bases and J 3 bases, with 14 bases left between them. The CDR3 has 14 residues. The CDR3 DNA reads as TGCGCCAGCAGCACGGAGGCGGAGGGCTACGAGCAGTACTTC. Amino acids: CASSTEAEGYEQYF.

This sequence joins TRBV6-8 and TRBJ1-1; TRBD1 is a possible D gene (5 bases). This CDR3 contains 14 residues. V was trimmed by 6 bases and J by 4 bases, leaving 15 bases between them. Germline V gene data show CDR1 as MNHGY and CDR2 as SAAAGT. The CDR3 loop is CASRPPQGGTEAFF. The CDR3 DNA reads as TGTGCCAGCAGACCCCCCCAGGGAGGCACTGAAGCTTTCTTT.

This clone was counted a few times. The chain joins TRBV6-8 to TRBJ1-5, with 11 bases matching TRBD1. Unmatched junction bases numbered 3, after V lost 4 bases and J lost 7 bases. This CDR3 is 14 amino acids long. Germline-derived CDR1 and CDR2 are MNHGY and SAAAGT. The CDR3 DNA sequence: TGTGCCAGCAGTTCCGGGACAGGGGGACAGCCCCAGCATTTT. Its protein is CASSSGTGGQPQHF.

This chain connects TRBV11-3 to TRBJ2-7; D gene uncertain. The CDR3 is made up of 14 amino acids. Trimming took off 8 bases at V and 0 bases at J, with 14 bases between the two ends. Germline CDR1 reads SGHNT; CDR2 reads YENEEA. The CDR3 region has the DNA TGTGCCAGCGGTGGGGATCGAGTCTCCTACGAGCAGTACTTC. It is translated as CASGGDRVSYEQYF. Supplemented by reference TRBV11-3 and TRBJ2-7, the full variable domain reads EAGVVQSPRYKIIEKKQPVAFWCNPISGHNTLYWYLQNLGQGPELLIRYENEEAVDDSQLPKDRFSAERLKGVDSTLKIQPAELGDSAVYLCASGGDRVSYEQYFGPGTRLTVT.

This chain joins TRBV29-1 and TRBJ1-5; 7 nucleotides agree with TRBD1. The germline gives CDR1 SQVTM, CDR2 ANQGSEA. The CDR3 covers 13 residues. Unmatched junction bases numbered 5, after V lost 4 bases and J lost 5 bases. CDR3 in amino acids: CSVATGTDQPQHF. The CDR3 DNA reads as TGCAGCGTTGCGACCGGGACAGATCAGCCCCAGCATTTT.